This is a list of T cell receptor beta chains from one sample in a study of early T cells in non-severe SARS-CoV-2 infection. TCRdb re-analysed the 5' RACE reads in MiXCR, keeping a single row per CDR3 protein. Of about 66,000 distinct CDR3 sequences in the sample, roughly 13% were seen once. Sequenced input: whole blood. The source of these receptors is an adult who was a healthcare worker with PCR-confirmed SARS-CoV-2 infection or an uninfected control (not recorded which). CDR3s include the opening cysteine and the closing phenylalanine or tryptophan. The order of the fields is clone size, J gene, D gene, V gene, CDR3 protein, CDR3 DNA. A D gene is named only where the DNA matches it firmly. Rows may omit the clone size; those that give it use once, few, many or a size class.

many,TRBJ2-7,TRBD1,TRBV28,CASSLGADRGYEQYF,TGTGCCAGCAGTTTAGGGGCTGACAGGGGCTACGAGCAGTACTTC
-,TRBJ2-1,-,TRBV28,CASSFQWSSYNEQFF,TGTGCCAGCAGTTTTCAGTGGAGCTCCTACAATGAGCAGTTCTTC
medium-sized,TRBJ2-1,-,TRBV12-3/TRBV12-4,CASSFDWQRDEQFF,TGTGCCAGCAGTTTCGATTGGCAACGCGATGAGCAGTTCTTC
few,TRBJ2-1,TRBD2,TRBV23-1,CASSALTSGYNEQFF,TGCGCCAGCAGTGCCCTGACTAGCGGATACAATGAGCAGTTCTTC
many,TRBJ2-1,-,TRBV28,CASSPDNSGSYNEQFF,TGTGCCAGCAGTCCCGACAACTCTGGCTCCTACAATGAGCAGTTCTTC
-,TRBJ2-7,-,TRBV5-6,CASIPHPGPTPYEQYF,TGTGCCAGCATCCCACACCCGGGACCAACCCCTTACGAGCAGTACTTC
few,TRBJ1-5,-,TRBV5-1,CASASGTQGQPQHF,TGCGCCAGCGCATCGGGGACTCAGGGGCAGCCCCAGCATTTT
few,TRBJ1-2,TRBD1,TRBV28,CASRGRGLGYTF,TGTGCCAGCAGAGGCAGGGGGCTCGGCTACACCTTC
-,TRBJ2-7,-,TRBV28,CASRRLQPDYEQYF,TGTGCCAGCAGACGCCTACAACCGGACTACGAGCAGTACTTC
-,TRBJ2-5,-,TRBV29-1,CSVAYSQETQYF,TGCAGCGTTGCGTACAGTCAAGAGACCCAGTACTTC
few,TRBJ2-2,-,TRBV28,CASSLSDGAGGELFF,TGTGCCAGCAGTTTATCGGATGGGGCGGGCGGGGAGCTGTTTTTT
many,TRBJ2-7,-,TRBV20-1,CSARDAVSNYEQYF,TGCAGTGCTAGAGACGCAGTGTCGAACTACGAGCAGTACTTC
-,TRBJ2-1,TRBD1,TRBV20-1,CSARMTGGIEQFF,TGCAGTGCTAGAATGACAGGGGGTATTGAGCAGTTCTTC
few,TRBJ2-1,-,TRBV6-5,CASSYPVPGSSYNEQFF,TGTGCCAGCAGTTACCCAGTTCCAGGAAGCTCCTACAATGAGCAGTTCTTC
many,TRBJ2-2,-,TRBV6-1,CASTWRTATGELFF,TGTGCCAGCACGTGGAGGACGGCCACCGGGGAGCTGTTTTTT
-,TRBJ2-2,-,TRBV24-1,CATRPGENTGELFF,TGTGCCACCAGGCCAGGGGAGAACACCGGGGAGCTGTTTTTT
many,TRBJ2-1,TRBD2,TRBV19,CASSTGLAGQGYNEQFF,TGTGCCAGTAGTACGGGACTAGCGGGCCAGGGGTACAATGAGCAGTTCTTC
few,TRBJ1-1,-,TRBV18,CASSPFLGGLNTEAFF,TGTGCCAGCTCACCATTCCTAGGGGGTCTGAACACTGAAGCTTTCTTT
-,TRBJ2-7,-,TRBV10-2,CASSPRSSYEQYF,TGCGCCAGCAGTCCTCGGAGCTCCTACGAGCAGTACTTC
few,TRBJ1-4,TRBD1,TRBV29-1,CSGRTGGNEKLFF,TGCAGCGGAAGGACAGGAGGTAATGAAAAACTGTTTTTT
-,TRBJ2-5,-,TRBV11-2,CASSLGSGQETQYF,TGTGCCAGCAGCTTAGGGTCCGGCCAAGAGACCCAGTACTTC
few,TRBJ1-1,-,TRBV5-1,CASSPVTGANTEAFF,TGCGCCAGCAGCCCCGTGACAGGAGCGAACACTGAAGCTTTCTTT
-,TRBJ1-2,TRBD1,TRBV12-3/TRBV12-4,CASSRPSGTGMVGYTF,TGTGCCAGCAGCCGACCGTCCGGGACAGGGATGGTTGGCTACACCTTC
-,TRBJ2-1,TRBD2,TRBV5-1,CASRLRIAGGIPYNEQFF,TGCGCCAGCAGACTCCGGATAGCGGGAGGAATTCCTTACAATGAGCAGTTCTTC
many,TRBJ2-7,-,TRBV3-1,CASSPGLKGYNEQYF,TGTGCCAGCAGCCCTGGCCTTAAGGGGTACAACGAGCAGTACTTC
few,TRBJ1-3,TRBD1,TRBV10-2,CASAGGSGNTIYF,TGCGCCAGCGCAGGGGGCTCTGGAAACACCATATATTTT
-,TRBJ1-5,-,TRBV24-1,CATSDLSGNQPQHF,TGTGCCACCAGTGATTTATCGGGAAATCAGCCCCAGCATTTT
many,TRBJ2-3,-,TRBV14,CASSPDIPDTQYF,TGTGCCAGCAGCCCGGATATCCCAGATACGCAGTATTTT
-,TRBJ2-7,-,TRBV5-7,CASSLVPSSHSYEQYF,TGTGCCAGCAGCTTGGTCCCTAGCTCCCATTCCTACGAGCAGTACTTC
few,TRBJ1-1,-,TRBV5-1,CASSLAGMGKPLNTEAFF,TGCGCCAGCAGCTTGGCCGGCATGGGCAAACCCTTGAACACTGAAGCTTTCTTT
many,TRBJ1-1,-,TRBV29-1,CSVSKAGGNTEAFF,TGCAGCGTTTCCAAGGCCGGAGGGAACACTGAAGCTTTCTTT
-,TRBJ2-5,-,TRBV6-6,CASSPGTGKETQYF,TGTGCCAGCAGTCCGGGGACCGGGAAAGAGACCCAGTACTTC
many,TRBJ2-4,-,TRBV21-1,CASSAPLRAKNIQYF,TGTGCCAGCAGCGCTCCCTTGCGAGCCAAAAACATTCAGTACTTC
-,TRBJ2-7,-,TRBV20-1,CSARDFPEQYF,TGCAGTGCTAGAGATTTTCCCGAGCAGTACTTC
-,TRBJ2-4,-,TRBV6-1,CASNRDSGTLAKNIQYF,TGTGCCAGCAATAGGGACAGCGGGACTTTAGCCAAAAACATTCAGTACTTC
few,TRBJ2-2,-,TRBV11-3,CASSLHTGELFF,TGTGCCAGCAGCTTGCACACCGGGGAGCTGTTTTTT